This TCR beta chain was sequenced during a study of T cells after somatic rescue of genetic block. The V and J ends lost 6 bases and 2 bases respectively, with 6 bases between them. Germline CDR1 reads MNHNY; CDR2 reads SVGAGI (reference sequence). CDR3 length: 12 residues. Assay: immunoSEQ multiplex PCR; the TCRdb copy retains only in-frame clones and omits some. The profile shows 55,000 to 75,000 clones, 92% of them singletons. The specimen was peripheral blood mononuclear cells (PBMCs). The sequence was obtained from a man in his forties. V is TRBV6-6 and J is TRBJ2-3; no firm D call. CDR3 DNA: TGTGCCAGCAGACCACCCACAGATACGCAGTATTTT. This encodes CASRPPTDTQYF.